This T cell receptor beta chain emerged from a study of blood T cell repertoires in COVID-19. As for the study in general: COVID-19 samples from acute and convalescent phases originated in the United States, Italy and Spain. Sources were T cells, B-cell-depleted T cells, or PBMCs; the material itself was cDNA or gDNA.

The CDR3 loop spans 15 amino acids. The germline gives CDR1 GTSNPN, CDR2 SVGIG (reference sequence). Trimming removed 1 base from V and 1 base from J; junction bases left unmatched: 6. Methods used by the authors: How many nucleated cells were present was estimated from reference gene primer amplification. Method: immunoSEQ multiplex PCR; TCRdb's copy keeps in-frame clones and lacks some. V and J calls and clone size follow that table, whereas D and trimming were derived from the DNA. The repertoire holds 70,000 to 95,000 clones, with approximately 86% as singletons. The rearrangement joins TRBV30 to TRBJ1-1; 7 bases are shared with TRBD1. This TCR derives from a man older than 75 with active or convalescent COVID-19. The specimen was peripheral blood. CDR3 sequence: CAWSDLGGANTEAFF. The CDR3 DNA sequence: TGTGCCTGGAGTGACCTAGGGGGCGCGAACACTGAAGCTTTCTTT.